The 28 T cell receptor beta chains in this list originate from one sample, sequenced in a study of cytomegalovirus exposure and HLA in healthy donors. This table comes from immunoSEQ multiplex PCR, and its TCRdb copy is limited to in-frame clones, with some not included. The table has 150,000 to 180,000 clones, just over 85% seen once. The sample comprised PBMCs. These receptor sequences come from a human donor in good health.

V usage is TRBV7-3 and J usage is TRBJ2-7; D is unclear. This CDR3 has 12 amino acids. V lost 5 bases and J lost 0, with 5 bases in between. Germline lookup yields CDR1 SGHTA and CDR2 FQGTGA. The CDR3 DNA follows: TGTGCCAGCAGCCCGAGCTCCTACGAGCAGTACTTC. This gives the protein CASSPSSYEQYF.

The chain couples TRBV6-5 to TRBJ1-2; possibly TRBD1 for D (6 bases). V lost 2 bases, J lost 6 bases, and 16 bases lay in between. Germline assignment: CDR1 MNHEY and CDR2 SVGAGI. The CDR3 length is 15 residues. This CDR3 is CASSYAVTGGNGYTF. The CDR3 coding sequence is TGTGCCAGCAGTTACGCAGTAACGGGGGGCAATGGCTACACCTTC.

V usage is TRBV7-2 and J usage is TRBJ1-1; D call uncertain. Between the trimmed V and J ends, which lost 2 bases and 3 bases, there was a span of 13 bases. This CDR3 has 15 amino acids. Germline V lookup: CDR1 SGHTA, CDR2 FQGNSA. CDR3 DNA sequence: TGTGCCAGCAGCTTATCGGTTCAAGTTTACACTGAAGCTTTCTTT. Encoded protein: CASSLSVQVYTEAFF.

The genes are TRBV5-1 and TRBJ2-3, with a tentative D call TRBD2 (6 bases). This CDR3 is 15 amino acids long. Germline CDR1 reads SGHRS; CDR2 reads YFSETQ. V lost 0 bases to trimming and J lost 0 bases, with 8 bases between them. The CDR3 coding sequence is TGCGCCAGCAGCTTGGTAGCGGTTAGCACAGATACGCAGTATTTT. This translates into CASSLVAVSTDTQYF.

The J gene is TRBJ1-1, the V gene TRBV30; the D is unclear. CDR1 and CDR2 from the germline V gene are GTSNPN and SVGIG (reference sequence). The CDR3 is made up of 14 amino acids. V was pared by 5 bases and J by 6 bases, with 19 bases between. Here the CDR3 reads CAWQRSLPEAEAFF. The CDR3, as DNA: TGTGCCTGGCAACGTAGTTTACCCGAAGCTGAAGCTTTCTTT.

The chain links TRBV4-3 to TRBJ2-1, with TRBD1 identical over 10 bases. The CDR3 has 20 amino acids. Germline CDR1 is LGHNA and CDR2 is YSLEER. The V segment lost 1 base and the J segment 1 base; nucleotides outside the gene matches: 13. This chain's CDR3 is CASSQAPGQGKGWSYNEQFF. The CDR3 nucleotides are TGCGCCAGCAGCCAAGCCCCGGGACAGGGGAAGGGTTGGTCCTACAATGAGCAGTTCTTC.

This clone was observed a single time. The chain has TRBV28 and TRBJ1-5; weak D call: TRBD1 (5 bases). Germline loops: CDR1 MDHEN, CDR2 SYDVKM. V was cut by 5 bases and J by 5 bases, with 13 bases left in between. The CDR3 loop spans 14 amino acids. For the CDR3, the DNA is TGTGCCAGCAGTAGTAGACAGAAGGATCAGCCCCAGCATTTT. Its protein is CASSSRQKDQPQHF.

The gene calls are TRBV4-3 and TRBJ2-7, with 13 bases matching TRBD2. This CDR3 spans 17 amino acids. V shed 3 bases, J shed 3 bases, and the junction held 8 bases outside the gene matches. Looked up from germline, CDR1 is LGHNA and CDR2 is YSLEER. The CDR3: CASSQARLAGGFYEQYF. The CDR3 DNA reads as TGCGCCAGCAGCCAGGCCCGACTAGCGGGGGGCTTCTACGAGCAGTACTTC.

This clone was found a few times. The V and J genes are TRBV28 and TRBJ2-7, with a possible D match to TRBD2 (6 bases). The germline V gene has CDR1 MDHEN and CDR2 SYDVKM. The CDR3 has 12 residues. V was shortened by 8 bases and J by 1 base, with 9 bases between the two germline ends. The CDR3: CASGRDSYEQYF. CDR3 in DNA: TGTGCCAGCGGGCGGGATTCCTACGAGCAGTACTTC.

The genes are TRBV7-2 and TRBJ1-2; 7 bases agree with TRBD1. The CDR3 spans 13 residues. Trimming took 5 bases from V and 6 from J; bases not matched to a gene: 6. Germline V gene sequence: CDR1 SGHTA, CDR2 FQGNSA. The CDR3 protein is CASSPSTGDGYTF. Here the CDR3 DNA reads TGTGCCAGCAGCCCATCAACAGGGGATGGCTACACCTTC. The full variable domain, its missing parts supplied by reference TRBV7-2 and TRBJ1-2, is GAGVSQSPSNKVTEKGKDVELRCDPISGHTALYWYRQSLGQGLEFLIYFQGNSAPDKSGLPSDRFSAERTGGSVSTLTIQRTQQEDSAVYLCASSPSTGDGYTFGSGTRLTVV.

This chain links TRBV6-5 with TRBJ1-1; tentative D call: TRBD1 (6 bases). Germline CDR1 is MNHEY and CDR2 is SVGAGI. Trimming removed 0 bases from V and 5 bases from J, with 13 bases in between. The CDR3 spans 15 residues. This CDR3 reads CASSYSYRVRTEAFF. CDR3 coding DNA: TGTGCCAGCAGTTACTCATACAGGGTTAGGACTGAAGCTTTCTTT.

This chain joins TRBV9 and TRBJ1-1, with a weak D call TRBD1 (6 bases). Germline lookup yields CDR1 SGDLS and CDR2 YYNGEE. The CDR3 is 15 residues long. Trimming shortened V by 0 bases and J by 3 bases, and 12 bases separated the two germline ends. The CDR3 protein is CASSVAQGPDTEAFF. Here the CDR3 DNA reads TGTGCCAGCAGCGTAGCTCAGGGGCCGGACACTGAAGCTTTCTTT.

The chain employs TRBV28 and TRBJ2-7; 10 nucleotides match TRBD1. J gave up 3 bases and V 5 bases, and 7 bases lay outside the gene matches. Germline-derived CDR1 and CDR2 are MDHEN and SYDVKM. The CDR3 consists of 15 residues. CDR3 in DNA: TGTGCCAGCAGTCTTACCGGGACAGGGGACTACGAGCAGTACTTC. It is translated as CASSLTGTGDYEQYF.

V is TRBV7-9 and J is TRBJ2-1; D gene unclear. Germline values: CDR1 SEHNR, CDR2 FQNEAQ (reference sequence). Deletions cut 5 bases from V and 10 bases from J, with 18 bases between. The CDR3 consists of 14 residues. The CDR3 loop is CASSMLSPNGEQFF. For the CDR3, the DNA is TGTGCCAGCAGCATGCTGTCCCCAAACGGGGAGCAGTTCTTC.

This clone was seen just once. The chain employs TRBV6-1 and TRBJ1-5; a possible D gene is TRBD1 (5 bases). This CDR3 has 14 amino acids. CDR1 and CDR2 (germline): MNHNS, SASEGT. Trimming took 6 bases from V and 0 from J, leaving 9 bases between them. In DNA, the CDR3 is TGTGCCAGCAGCGCACAGGTTAGCAATCAGCCCCAGCATTTT. The encoded protein is CASSAQVSNQPQHF.

CDR3 protein: CSAWTREQFF. Here the CDR3 DNA reads TGCAGTGCCTGGACTCGGGAGCAGTTCTTC. The chain links TRBV20-1 to TRBJ2-1; a possible D gene is TRBD2 (5 bases). Germline V lookup: CDR1 DFQATT, CDR2 SNEGSKA (reference sequence). With 6 bases removed from V and 10 bases from J, the gap between germline ends came to 10 bases. The CDR3 totals 10 residues.

V usage is TRBV7-3 and J usage is TRBJ2-2; 8 nucleotides line up with TRBD2. This CDR3 comprises 15 residues. In germline, CDR1 is SGHTA, CDR2 FQGTGA. Unmatched junction bases numbered 7, after V lost 4 bases and J lost 6 bases. CDR3 sequence (DNA): TGTGCCAGCAGCTCCGAGGGGACTAGGGCCGGGGAGCTGTTTTTT. This gives the protein CASSSEGTRAGELFF.

This clone was found once. The genes are TRBV2 and TRBJ2-2; 7 nucleotides match TRBD1. Trimming removed 6 bases from V and 3 bases from J; junction bases left unmatched: 7. Germline V gives CDR1 SNHLY, CDR2 FYNNEI. The CDR3 loop spans 15 amino acids. The CDR3 DNA sequence: TGTGCCAGCAGAAGAAGTCAGGGGGACACCGGGGAGCTGTTTTTT. Protein product: CASRRSQGDTGELFF.

The chain recombines TRBV27 with TRBJ2-1; 7 nucleotides agree with TRBD2. V trimming: 3 bases; J trimming: 9 bases; junction bases outside the gene matches: 14. This CDR3 is built from 16 residues. Germline loops: CDR1 MNHEY, CDR2 SMNVEV (reference sequence). This chain's CDR3 is CASSLSSGSPGGEQFF. The CDR3 DNA sequence: TGTGCCAGCAGTTTGTCTAGCGGCTCCCCCGGGGGTGAGCAGTTCTTC.

The table lists this clone with a few counts. The rearrangement uses TRBV4-3 and TRBJ2-2; D gene unclear. From germline, CDR1 is LGHNA and CDR2 YSLEER. The CDR3 runs 15 residues. Trimming removed 0 bases at V and 0 bases at J, with 5 bases between. Here the CDR3 reads CASSQEGTNTGELFF. CDR3 in DNA: TGCGCCAGCAGCCAAGAGGGCACGAACACCGGGGAGCTGTTTTTT.

The chain uses TRBV11-2 and TRBJ1-4, with TRBD1 matching over 8 bases. The germline V gene has CDR1 SGHAT and CDR2 FQNNGV. The ends lost 5 bases at V and 8 bases at J; junction bases unmatched: 7. CDR3 size: 14 residues. DNA of the CDR3: TGTGCCAGCAGCCCTGGACAGGGCGGAGAAAAACTGTTTTTT. Residues: CASSPGQGGEKLFF.

CDR3 nucleotide sequence: TGTGCCAGCAGTCGACTGACGCAGGGTTCCCGTCGGGAGCATTTT. Amino acids: CASSRLTQGSRREHF. The chain carries TRBV6-1 and TRBJ1-5, with a weak D call TRBD1 (5 bases). Trimming stripped 5 bases from V and 14 bases from J, with 25 bases between. Germline V gene sequence: CDR1 MNHNS, CDR2 SASEGT. The CDR3 is made up of 15 amino acids.

This CDR3 reads CASSRGGGTGSNTEAFF. CDR3 bases: TGTGCCAGCAGCCGCGGGGGGGGCACGGGTTCGAACACTGAAGCTTTCTTT. The J gene is TRBJ1-1, the V gene TRBV7-9; D is possibly TRBD1 (6 bases). The CDR3 is made up of 17 amino acids. V lost 5 bases to trimming and J lost 1 base, with 20 bases between them. Germline lookup yields CDR1 SEHNR and CDR2 FQNEAQ (reference sequence).

J is TRBJ2-7 and V is TRBV27; 10 positions agree with TRBD2. The CDR3 extends over 14 amino acids. Germline V gene lookup returns CDR1 MNHEY and CDR2 SMNVEV (reference sequence). V lost 7 bases to trimming and J lost 4 bases; unmatched junction nucleotides: 7. CDR3 protein: CASTWSGRGYEQYF. CDR3 nucleotide sequence: TGTGCCAGCACCTGGAGCGGGAGGGGTTACGAGCAGTACTTC.

The count of this clone is one. This chain links TRBV5-1 with TRBJ2-3, with TRBD2 matching over 12 bases. Germline V CDR1 and CDR2: SGHRS, YFSETQ. This CDR3 is 18 amino acids long. Trimming took 4 bases from V and 1 from J; bases not matched to a gene: 10. Here the CDR3 reads CASSQTSGSIGGTDTQYF. The CDR3 coding sequence is TGCGCCAGCAGCCAGACTAGCGGGAGTATTGGTGGCACAGATACGCAGTATTTT.

This chain joins TRBV4-1 and TRBJ1-3; no definite D call. There are 15 residues in the CDR3. Germline CDR1 is MGHRA and CDR2 is YSYEKL. The V gene lost 0 bases and the J gene lost 0 bases, with 6 bases spanning the gap. CDR3 sequence reads: CASSQDWSSGNTIYF. CDR3 DNA sequence: TGCGCCAGCAGCCAAGATTGGAGCTCTGGAAACACCATATATTTT.

The chain has TRBV11-2 and TRBJ2-1; 14 bases align to TRBD2. CDR3 length equals 19 residues. Per the germline V gene, CDR1 is SGHAT and CDR2 is FQNNGV. Germline trimming cut 5 bases from V and 6 bases from J; bases unmatched to any gene: 15. CDR3 coding DNA: TGTGCCAGCAGCCAAACCGGGACTAGCGGGAGTTTGACCTCCAATGAGCAGTTCTTC. Residues: CASSQTGTSGSLTSNEQFF.

The chain has TRBV4-2 and TRBJ2-2, with D unclear. The germline V gene encodes CDR1 LGHNA and CDR2 YNFKEQ. The CDR3 extends over 15 amino acids. The V end was cut by 4 bases, the J end by 0 bases, with 9 bases between. The CDR3 bases are TGTGCCAGCAGCCCGAACTTACCGAACACCGGGGAGCTGTTTTTT. Translating it yields CASSPNLPNTGELFF.